This TCR beta chain comes out of a study of OX40 agonist ivuxolimab in advanced cancers. Study as a whole: Partial responses were recorded for three patients, including one with hepatocellular carcinoma and two with cutaneous melanoma. Study-wide results and limits: The study found that CD8+ T cells averaged more expanded clones than CD4+.

The assay was immunoSEQ multiplex PCR, and TCRdb's table has in-frame clones only and misses some. The sample holds fewer than 75,000 clones, approximately 90% seen once. Points on this clone: Its antigen is as yet unknown.

The CDR3 contains 17 residues. The germline CDR1 and CDR2 sequences are SGHDN and FVKESK. The V end lost 0 bases, the J end lost 0 bases, and 9 bases lay between the germline ends. The V and J genes are TRBV14 and TRBJ2-6; D unresolved. The material sequenced was CD4+ or CD8+ T cells sorted from blood, taken in a trial of the OX40 agonist ivuxolimab. This receptor was identified in an adult with an advanced solid tumor such as melanoma, head and neck, liver or kidney cancer. The DNA for the CDR3 is TGTGCCAGCAGCCAAGATATCATAAGCTCTGGGGCCAACGTCCTGACTTTC. Its protein product is CASSQDIISSGANVLTF.